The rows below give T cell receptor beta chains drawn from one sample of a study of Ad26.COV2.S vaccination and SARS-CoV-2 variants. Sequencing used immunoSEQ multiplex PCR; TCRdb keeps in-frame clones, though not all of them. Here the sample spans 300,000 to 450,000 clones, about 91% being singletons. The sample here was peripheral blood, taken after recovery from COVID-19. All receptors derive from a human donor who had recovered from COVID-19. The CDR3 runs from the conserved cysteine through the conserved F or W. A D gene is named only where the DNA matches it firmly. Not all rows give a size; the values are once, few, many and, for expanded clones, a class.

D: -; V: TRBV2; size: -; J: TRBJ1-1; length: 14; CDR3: CASSLDSLNTEAFF; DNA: TGTGCCAGCAGCCTGGACAGCCTGAACACTGAAGCTTTCTTT
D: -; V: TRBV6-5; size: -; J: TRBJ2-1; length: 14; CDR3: CASSLDWGLNEQFF; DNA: TGTGCCAGCAGTCTCGACTGGGGGTTGAATGAGCAGTTCTTC
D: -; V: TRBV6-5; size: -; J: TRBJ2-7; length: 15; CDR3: CASTRPWEGDYEQYF; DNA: TGTGCCAGCACCCGTCCCTGGGAGGGGGACTACGAGCAGTACTTC
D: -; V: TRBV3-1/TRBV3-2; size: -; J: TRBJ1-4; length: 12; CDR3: CASSQNGEKLFF; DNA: TGTGCCAGCAGCCAAAACGGGGAAAAACTGTTTTTT
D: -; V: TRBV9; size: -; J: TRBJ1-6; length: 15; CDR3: CASSVVGSSNSPLHF; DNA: TGTGCCAGCAGCGTAGTCGGGTCATCTAATTCACCCCTCCACTTT
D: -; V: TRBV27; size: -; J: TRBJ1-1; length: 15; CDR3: CASSLYVPTRSEAFF; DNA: TGTGCCAGCAGTTTATACGTTCCCACAAGAAGTGAAGCTTTCTTT
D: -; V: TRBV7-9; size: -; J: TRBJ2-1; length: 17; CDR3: CASSLEQLTYGYNEQFF; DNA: TGTGCCAGCAGCTTAGAACAATTGACCTATGGCTACAATGAGCAGTTCTTC
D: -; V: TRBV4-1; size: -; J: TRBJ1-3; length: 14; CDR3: CASSQGASGNTIYF; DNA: TGCGCCAGCAGCCAGGGGGCGTCTGGAAACACCATATATTTT
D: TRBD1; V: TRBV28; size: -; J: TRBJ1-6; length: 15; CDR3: CASSSGQGGYSPLHF; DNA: TGTGCCAGCAGCTCGGGACAGGGGGGCTATTCACCCCTCCACTTT
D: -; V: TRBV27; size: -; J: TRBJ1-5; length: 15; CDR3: CASSLTGETNQPQHF; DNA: TGTGCCAGCAGTTTAACGGGCGAAACCAATCAGCCCCAGCATTTT
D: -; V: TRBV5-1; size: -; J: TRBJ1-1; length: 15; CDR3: CASSLVAGPRTEAFF; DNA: TGCGCCAGCAGCTTGGTGGCGGGCCCGAGGACTGAAGCTTTCTTT
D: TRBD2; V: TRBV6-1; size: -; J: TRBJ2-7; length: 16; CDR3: CASSATSGVLTYEQYF; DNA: TGTGCCAGCAGTGCGACTAGCGGGGTACTAACCTACGAGCAGTACTTC
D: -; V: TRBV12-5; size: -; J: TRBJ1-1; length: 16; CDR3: CASGLVVGEVNTEAFF; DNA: TGTGCTAGTGGTTTGGTAGTCGGGGAAGTGAACACTGAAGCTTTCTTT
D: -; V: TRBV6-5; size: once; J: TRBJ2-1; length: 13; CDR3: CASSWDSYNEQFF; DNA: TGTGCCAGCAGTTGGGATTCATACAATGAGCAGTTCTTC
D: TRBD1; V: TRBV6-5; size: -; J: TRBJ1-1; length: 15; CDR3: CASSRQGVGNTEAFF; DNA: TGTGCCAGCAGTAGACAGGGGGTGGGAAACACTGAAGCTTTCTTT
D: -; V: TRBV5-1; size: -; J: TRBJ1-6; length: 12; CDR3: CASSPGGEALHF; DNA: TGCGCCAGCAGCCCCGGCGGGGAGGCCCTCCACTTT
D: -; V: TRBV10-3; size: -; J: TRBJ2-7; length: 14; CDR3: CAISESSSTYEQYF; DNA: TGTGCCATCAGTGAGTCTTCCAGCACCTACGAGCAGTACTTC
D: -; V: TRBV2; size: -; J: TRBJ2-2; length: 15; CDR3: CASSTGQVNTGELFF; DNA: TGTGCCAGCAGTACGGGGCAGGTCAACACCGGGGAGCTGTTTTTT
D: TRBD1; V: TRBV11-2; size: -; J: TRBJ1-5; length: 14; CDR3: CASSLQGANQPQHF; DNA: TGTGCCAGCAGCTTACAGGGGGCAAATCAGCCCCAGCATTTT
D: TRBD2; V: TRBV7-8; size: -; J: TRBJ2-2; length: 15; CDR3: CASSLRASGGGELFF; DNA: TGTGCCAGCAGCTTAAGGGCTAGCGGGGGCGGGGAGCTGTTTTTT
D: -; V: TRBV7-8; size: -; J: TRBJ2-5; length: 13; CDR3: CASSLAGAETQYF; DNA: TGTGCCAGCAGCTTAGCAGGGGCCGAGACCCAGTACTTC
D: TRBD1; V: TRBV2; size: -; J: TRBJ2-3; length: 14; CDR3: CAAAPGQGADTQYF; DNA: TGTGCCGCCGCTCCGGGACAGGGGGCAGATACGCAGTATTTT
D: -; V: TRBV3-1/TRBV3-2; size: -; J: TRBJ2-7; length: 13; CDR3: CASSQGRGGEQYF; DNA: TGTGCCAGCAGCCAGGGGCGGGGCGGCGAGCAGTACTTC
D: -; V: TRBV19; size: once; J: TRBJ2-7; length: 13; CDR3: CASSIQGPYEQYF; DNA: TGTGCCAGTAGTATACAGGGCCCCTACGAGCAGTACTTC
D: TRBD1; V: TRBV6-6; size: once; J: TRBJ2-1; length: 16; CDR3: CASKRQGVSSYNEQFF; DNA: TGTGCCAGCAAACGACAGGGGGTGAGCTCCTACAATGAGCAGTTCTTC
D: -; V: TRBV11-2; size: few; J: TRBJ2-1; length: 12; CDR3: CASSTWAQELFF; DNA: TGTGCCAGCAGCACCTGGGCCCAAGAGCTGTTCTTC
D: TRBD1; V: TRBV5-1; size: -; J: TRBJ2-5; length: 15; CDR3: CASSAGQGRRETQYF; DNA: TGCGCCAGCAGCGCCGGACAGGGGCGCAGAGAGACCCAGTACTTC
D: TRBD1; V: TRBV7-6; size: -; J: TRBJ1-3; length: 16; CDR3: CASSLAAGGPGNTIYF; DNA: TGTGCCAGCAGCTTAGCGGCAGGGGGCCCCGGAAACACCATATATTTT
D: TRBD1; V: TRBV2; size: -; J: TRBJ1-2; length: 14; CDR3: CASSFTTGDYGYTF; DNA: TGTGCCAGCAGTTTTACGACAGGGGACTATGGCTACACCTTC
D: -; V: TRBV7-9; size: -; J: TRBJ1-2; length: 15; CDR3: CASSLAGGGGYGYTF; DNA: TGTGCCAGCAGCTTAGCGGGGGGCGGTGGCTATGGCTACACCTTC
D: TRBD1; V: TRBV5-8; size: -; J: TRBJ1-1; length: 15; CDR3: CASSVPGQRGTEAFF; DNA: TGTGCCAGCAGCGTACCGGGACAGAGAGGAACTGAAGCTTTCTTT
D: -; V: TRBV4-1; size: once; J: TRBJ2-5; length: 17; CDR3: CASSLQLGGTGEETQYF; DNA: TGCGCCAGCAGCTTACAATTAGGGGGGACGGGTGAAGAGACCCAGTACTTC
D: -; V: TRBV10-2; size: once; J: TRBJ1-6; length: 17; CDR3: CASSDEARSSYNSPLHF; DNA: TGCGCCAGCAGTGACGAAGCTAGAAGCTCCTATAATTCACCCCTCCACTTT
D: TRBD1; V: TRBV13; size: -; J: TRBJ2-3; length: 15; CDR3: CASSLRTGRTDTQYF; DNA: TGTGCCAGCAGCTTACGGACAGGGCGCACAGATACGCAGTATTTT
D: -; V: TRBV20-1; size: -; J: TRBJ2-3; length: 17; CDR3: CSASGWTAYEFGDTQYF; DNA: TGCAGTGCTAGTGGATGGACGGCCTATGAGTTTGGGGATACGCAGTATTTT